Each of the 20 T cell receptor beta chains below was sequenced from the same sample in a study of lymphopenia after photon versus proton radiotherapy. This table comes from immunoSEQ multiplex PCR, and its TCRdb copy is limited to in-frame clones, with some not included. Of over 25,000 clones in the sample, over 80% were seen once. The sample in question was peripheral blood, obtained from a patient treated with proton-based radiotherapy. The receptors derive from a woman aged 55-70 years with cholangiocarcinoma. Some clones in this sample may be carry-over from other donors' samples.

The V call is TRBV29-1, the J call TRBJ2-3; TRBD2 agrees at 7 bases. This CDR3 has 14 residues. Germline CDR1 SQVTM, CDR2 ANQGSEA. Trimming at V came to 1 base and at J to 0 bases, leaving 1 base not matched to a gene. The CDR3 loop is CSVEGGSSTDTQYF. CDR3 DNA: TGCAGCGTTGAAGGCGGGAGTAGCACAGATACGCAGTATTTT.

This clone was seen once. V and J are TRBV13 and TRBJ1-1; D may be TRBD1 (5 bases). Looked up from germline, CDR1 is PRHDT and CDR2 is FYEKMQ (reference sequence). The CDR3 runs to 15 residues. Trimming removed 2 bases at V and 3 bases at J, with 13 bases between. The CDR3 DNA reads TGTGCCAGCAGCTTAACGAGGGGCAGGGACACTGAAGCTTTCTTT. It yields the protein CASSLTRGRDTEAFF.

This clone was counted a single time. The CDR3 bases are TGTGCCAGCAGTTACTCGACTAGCGGGAGTAATGAGCAGTTCTTC. Its translation is CASSYSTSGSNEQFF. The chain combines TRBV6-6 with TRBJ2-1; 12 positions match TRBD2. CDR1 MNHNY and CDR2 SVGAGI come from the germline V gene (reference sequence). The CDR3 sequence is 15 residues long. The V segment lost 0 bases and the J segment 7 bases; nucleotides outside the gene matches: 1.

This chain connects TRBV5-4 to TRBJ2-3, with D maybe TRBD2 (6 bases). From germline, CDR1 is SGHNT and CDR2 YYREEE (reference sequence). The V end lost 2 bases, the J end lost 5 bases, and 15 bases lay between the germline ends. This CDR3 has 15 amino acids. CDR3 amino acids: CASSFGGTGGDTQYF. The CDR3, as DNA: TGTGCCAGCAGCTTCGGAGGGACCGGGGGAGATACGCAGTATTTT.

V is TRBV19 and J is TRBJ1-2; tentative D call: TRBD1 (6 bases). Per the germline V gene, CDR1 is LNHDA and CDR2 is SQIVND (reference sequence). Trimming shortened V by 6 bases and J by 2 bases, and 22 bases separated the two germline ends. The CDR3 sequence is 17 residues long. The CDR3 coding sequence is TGTGCCAGTAGCCTCGGGGACATAAGTACTTTGAACTATGGCTACACCTTC. Amino acids: CASSLGDISTLNYGYTF.

This rearrangement joins TRBV7-2 to TRBJ1-5; weak D call: TRBD1 (5 bases). V lost 1 base to trimming and J lost 3 bases, with 7 bases between them. This CDR3 comprises 14 residues. Germline V gene data show CDR1 as SGHTA and CDR2 as FQGNSA. The CDR3 DNA follows: TGTGCCAGCAGCTTAGTCAGGGACAATCAGCCCCAGCATTTT. Residues: CASSLVRDNQPQHF.

The chain carries TRBV2 and TRBJ1-4, with 7 nucleotides matching TRBD1. Germline lookup yields CDR1 SNHLY and CDR2 FYNNEI. The ends lost 11 bases at V and 8 bases at J; junction bases unmatched: 8. The CDR3 sequence is 12 residues long. As DNA, the CDR3 is TGTGCCGGCCGACAGGGAAACGAAAAACTGTTTTTT. Translation: CAGRQGNEKLFF.

CDR3 protein: CASSPRGAKNIQYF. The CDR3 DNA reads as TGTGCCAGCAGCCCGCGAGGCGCCAAAAACATTCAGTACTTC. The V gene is TRBV11-2, the J gene TRBJ2-4, with D hard to call. Trimming cost V 5 bases and J 1 base, with 9 bases left between them. The CDR3 spans 14 residues. The germline V gene encodes CDR1 SGHAT and CDR2 FQNNGV.

This clone was seen only once. J is TRBJ1-5 and V is TRBV19, with D uncertain. This CDR3 contains 15 residues. Germline V CDR1 and CDR2: LNHDA, SQIVND (reference sequence). V lost 4 bases and J lost 2, with 12 bases in between. The CDR3: CASSTDPGGNQPQHF. The CDR3 nucleotides read TGTGCCAGTAGTACAGATCCCGGGGGCAATCAGCCCCAGCATTTT.

V usage is TRBV5-1 and J usage is TRBJ2-2; D tentatively reads TRBD1 or TRBD2 (5 bases each). The germline gives CDR1 SGHRS, CDR2 YFSETQ. The CDR3 is made up of 14 amino acids. V was pared by 1 base and J by 2 bases, with 6 bases between. CDR3: CASSLRDNTGELFF. In DNA, the CDR3 is TGCGCCAGCAGCTTGCGGGACAACACCGGGGAGCTGTTTTTT. The whole variable domain, filled in from reference TRBV5-1 and TRBJ2-2, reads KAGVTQTPRYLIKTRGQQVTLSCSPISGHRSVSWYQQTPGQGLQFLFEYFSETQRNKGNFPGRFSGRQFSNSRSEMNVSTLELGDSALYLCASSLRDNTGELFFGEGSRLTVL.

For the CDR3, the DNA is TGTGCCAGCAGCTTCGGGGGGATTATCACTGAAGCTTTCTTT. It encodes CASSFGGIITEAFF. This chain joins TRBV5-6 and TRBJ1-1; tentatively, D is TRBD1 (5 bases). V lost 2 bases to trimming and J lost 4 bases, with 12 bases between them. Germline V lookup: CDR1 SGHDT, CDR2 YYEEEE. This CDR3 spans 14 amino acids.

The gene calls are TRBV4-1 and TRBJ2-7; TRBD1 matches at 9 bases. Germline trimming cut 5 bases from V and 5 bases from J; bases unmatched to any gene: 7. Looked up from germline, CDR1 is MGHRA and CDR2 is YSYEKL. The CDR3 extends over 14 amino acids. The CDR3 reads CASSRTGVGDEQYF. CDR3 coding DNA: TGCGCCAGCAGCAGGACAGGGGTAGGCGACGAGCAGTACTTC.

The V and J genes are TRBV7-2 and TRBJ2-1; D is unclear. From germline, CDR1 is SGHTA and CDR2 FQGNSA. V dropped 5 bases and J dropped 5 bases, with 10 bases sitting between them. The CDR3 is made up of 13 amino acids. The CDR3 loop is CASSPFVHNEQFF. The CDR3 region has the DNA TGTGCCAGCAGCCCGTTCGTCCACAATGAGCAGTTCTTC.

The rearrangement uses TRBV7-9 and TRBJ1-4; TRBD1 is a possible D gene (6 bases). The ends were cut back, 1 base at V and 13 bases at J, with 22 bases in the middle. The CDR3 has 16 amino acids. Germline V gene data show CDR1 as SEHNR and CDR2 as FQNEAQ (reference sequence). The CDR3 nucleotides read TGTGCCAGCAGCTTAGTGATGGCCTATCAGGGGACTAGACTGTTTTTT. It specifies CASSLVMAYQGTRLFF.

The chain combines TRBV7-9 with TRBJ1-5; 7 bases align to TRBD1. Germline V gene data show CDR1 as SEHNR and CDR2 as FQNEAQ (reference sequence). This CDR3 spans 15 amino acids. V shed 5 bases, J shed 4 bases, and the junction held 8 bases outside the gene matches. In nucleotides, the CDR3 is TGTGCCAGCAGCCAAACAGGGGCGGTAAATCAGCCCCAGCATTTT. This encodes CASSQTGAVNQPQHF. The full variable domain, completed using reference TRBV7-9 and TRBJ1-5, is DTGVSQNPRHKITKRGQNVTFRCDPISEHNRLYWYRQTLGQGPEFLTYFQNEAQLEKSRLLSDRFSAERPKGSFSTLEIQRTEQGDSAMYLCASSQTGAVNQPQHFGDGTRLSIL.

The chain links TRBV18 to TRBJ2-3; D is perhaps TRBD1 or TRBD2 (5 bases each). This CDR3 region has 14 residues. The V and J ends lost 3 bases and 5 bases respectively, with 12 bases between them. The germline V gene has CDR1 KGHSH and CDR2 LQKENI. CDR3 nucleotide sequence: TGTGCCAGCTCACCGGGGACCCCAGGAGATACGCAGTATTTT. Protein sequence: CASSPGTPGDTQYF.

This rearrangement joins TRBV5-1 to TRBJ1-4, with D unresolved. CDR3 size: 17 residues. CDR1 SGHRS and CDR2 YFSETQ come from the germline V gene. V lost 0 bases, J lost 4 bases, and 16 bases lay in between. CDR3 region: CASSLASDGLYNEKLFF. CDR3 nucleotides: TGCGCCAGCAGCTTGGCTTCGGACGGACTTTATAATGAAAAACTGTTTTTT.

J is TRBJ2-1 and V is TRBV18, with unresolved D. V was trimmed by 0 bases and J by 6 bases, leaving 3 bases between them. CDR1 KGHSH and CDR2 LQKENI come from the germline V gene. This CDR3 spans 12 amino acids. The chain's CDR3 is CASSPPVNEQFF. The CDR3 DNA sequence: TGTGCCAGCTCACCACCAGTCAATGAGCAGTTCTTC.

This chain connects TRBV19 to TRBJ1-5; 7 nucleotides align to TRBD1. Germline V gives CDR1 LNHDA, CDR2 SQIVND (reference sequence). This CDR3 has 14 residues. The ends lost 5 bases at V and 4 bases at J; junction bases unmatched: 5. The CDR3 DNA is TGTGCCAGTAGTGAGGGGGCGGATAATCAGCCCCAGCATTTT. As protein: CASSEGADNQPQHF. The full variable domain, completed using reference TRBV19 and TRBJ1-5, is DGGITQSPKYLFRKEGQNVTLSCEQNLNHDAMYWYRQDPGQGLRLIYYSQIVNDFQKGDIAEGYSVSREKKESFPLTVTSAQKNPTAFYLCASSEGADNQPQHFGDGTRLSIL.

The chain uses TRBV7-8 and TRBJ1-4, with D unclear. The ends were cut back, 2 bases at V and 8 bases at J, with 12 bases in the middle. Germline V gives CDR1 SGHVS, CDR2 FQNEAQ. The CDR3 is made up of 14 amino acids. The CDR3 bases are TGTGCCAGCAGCTTATTTGGGGAAGGGGAAAAACTGTTTTTT. This sequence encodes CASSLFGEGEKLFF.